This note documents a single T cell receptor beta chain sequence. Method: immunoSEQ multiplex PCR; TCRdb's copy keeps in-frame clones and lacks some. The sample records about 170,000 clones, 79% being singletons. J was trimmed by 8 bases and V by 4 bases; bases with no gene match: 9. The CDR3 runs 15 residues. Germline V gene lookup returns CDR1 KGHSH and CDR2 LQKENI. This entry comes from a study of blood T cell repertoires in COVID-19. The sequenced sample was PBMCs or T cells enriched from blood (not recorded which). The V call is TRBV18, the J call TRBJ1-4; 8 bases are a match to TRBD1. The receptor was derived from a woman in her 70s in a cohort exposed to, infected with or recovered from COVID-19 (not recorded which). CDR3 protein: CASSRSGTGGEKLFF. The CDR3 region has the DNA TGTGCCAGCTCACGGTCCGGGACAGGCGGGGAAAAACTGTTTTTT.